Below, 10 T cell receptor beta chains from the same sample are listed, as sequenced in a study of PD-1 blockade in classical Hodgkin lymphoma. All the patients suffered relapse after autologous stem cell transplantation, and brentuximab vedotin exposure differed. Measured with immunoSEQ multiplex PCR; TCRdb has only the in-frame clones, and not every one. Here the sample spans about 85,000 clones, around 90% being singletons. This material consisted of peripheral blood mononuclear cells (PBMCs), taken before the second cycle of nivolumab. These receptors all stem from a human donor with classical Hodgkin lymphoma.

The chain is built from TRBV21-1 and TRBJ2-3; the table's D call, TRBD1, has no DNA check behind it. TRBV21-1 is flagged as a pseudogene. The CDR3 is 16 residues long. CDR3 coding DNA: TGTGCCAGCAGCCCGCCAGGTGGCGACAGCACAGATACGCAGTATTTT. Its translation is CASSPPGGDSTDTQYF.

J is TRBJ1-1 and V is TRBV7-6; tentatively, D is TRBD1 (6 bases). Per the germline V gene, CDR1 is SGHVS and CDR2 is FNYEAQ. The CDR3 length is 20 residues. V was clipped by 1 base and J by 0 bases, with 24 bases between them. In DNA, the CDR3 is TGTGCCAGCAGCTTAGTCCGACTGGGGGGCAGGGCCGCGATGAACACTGAAGCTTTCTTT. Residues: CASSLVRLGGRAAMNTEAFF.

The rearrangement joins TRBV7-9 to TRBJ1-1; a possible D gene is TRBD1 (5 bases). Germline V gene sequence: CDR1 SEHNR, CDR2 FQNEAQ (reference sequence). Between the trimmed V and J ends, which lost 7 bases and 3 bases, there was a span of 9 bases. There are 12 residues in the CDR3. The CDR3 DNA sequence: TGTGCCAGCAAAAGACAGCACACTGAAGCTTTCTTT. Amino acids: CASKRQHTEAFF.

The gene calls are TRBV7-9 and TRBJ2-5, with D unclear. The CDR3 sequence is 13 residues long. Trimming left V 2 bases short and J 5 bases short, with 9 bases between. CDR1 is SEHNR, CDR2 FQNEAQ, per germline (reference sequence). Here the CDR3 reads CASSLNHGETQYF. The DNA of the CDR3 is TGTGCCAGCAGCTTAAACCACGGGGAGACCCAGTACTTC.

The CDR3 protein is CASKGWSSTDTQYF. The CDR3 coding sequence is TGTGCCAGTAAAGGATGGTCTAGCACAGATACGCAGTATTTT. The gene calls are TRBV6-5 and TRBJ2-3; no clear D gene. V gave up 9 bases and J gave up 0 bases, with 13 bases separating them. CDR3 length: 14 amino acids. The germline CDR1 and CDR2 sequences are MNHEY and SVGAGI.

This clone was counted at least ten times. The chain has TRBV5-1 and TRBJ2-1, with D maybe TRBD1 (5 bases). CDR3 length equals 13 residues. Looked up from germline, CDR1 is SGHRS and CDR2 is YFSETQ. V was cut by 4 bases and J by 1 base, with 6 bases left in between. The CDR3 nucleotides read TGCGCCAGCAGCGACAGTTCCTACAATGAGCAGTTCTTC. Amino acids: CASSDSSYNEQFF.

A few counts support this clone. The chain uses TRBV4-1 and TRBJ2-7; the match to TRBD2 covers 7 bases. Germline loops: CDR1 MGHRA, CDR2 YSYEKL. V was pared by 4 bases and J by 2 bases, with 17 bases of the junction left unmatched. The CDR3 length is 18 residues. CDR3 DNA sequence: TGCGCCAGCAGCCTCGGGAGGAGCGCTACCCGCGATACCTACGAGCAGTACTTC. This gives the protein CASSLGRSATRDTYEQYF.

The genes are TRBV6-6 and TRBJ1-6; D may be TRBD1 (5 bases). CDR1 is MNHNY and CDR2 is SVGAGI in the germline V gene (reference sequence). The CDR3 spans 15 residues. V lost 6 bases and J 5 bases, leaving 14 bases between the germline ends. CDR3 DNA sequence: TGTGCCAGCAGCCATTGGGACGGTAATAATTCACCCCTCCACTTT. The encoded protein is CASSHWDGNNSPLHF.

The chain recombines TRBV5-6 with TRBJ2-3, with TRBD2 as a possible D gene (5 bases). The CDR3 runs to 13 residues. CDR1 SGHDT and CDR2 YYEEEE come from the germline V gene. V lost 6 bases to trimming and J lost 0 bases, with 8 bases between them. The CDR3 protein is CASKGLSTDTQYF. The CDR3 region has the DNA TGTGCCAGCAAAGGACTTAGCACAGATACGCAGTATTTT.

The CDR3 loop is CASSSPGRGYTF. In DNA, the CDR3 is TGTGCCAGCAGTTCCCCAGGAAGGGGCTACACCTTC. The chain carries TRBV28 and TRBJ1-2; no clear D gene. Trimming took 4 bases from V and 8 from J, leaving 11 bases between them. This CDR3 is 12 amino acids long. Germline V gives CDR1 MDHEN, CDR2 SYDVKM.